One sample yielded the 30 T cell receptor beta chains listed below, sequenced in a study of T cells after yellow fever vaccination. TCRdb fed the 5' RACE reads into MiXCR, producing one record per CDR3 protein. The repertoire includes more than 350,000 distinct CDR3 sequences, 11% of them detected once, and less than 20% sits in the top ten. Material: PBMCs, obtained on the day of the first yellow fever vaccination. Every receptor here comes from a man aged 18-30 years who received the YFV17D yellow fever vaccine.

This clonotype was detected only a few times. This chain links TRBV4-3 with TRBJ2-1; tentatively, D is TRBD2 (5 bases). Germline V gene data show CDR1 as LGHNA and CDR2 as YSLEER. CDR3 length equals 16 residues. With 4 bases removed from V and 5 bases from J, the gap between germline ends came to 18 bases. This CDR3 is CASSPSVERFNNEQFF. The CDR3 coding sequence is TGCGCCAGCAGCCCCTCGGTCGAGCGGTTTAACAATGAGCAGTTCTTC.

The chain uses TRBV6-2 or TRBV6-3 and TRBJ2-5; D gene uncertain. In germline, CDR1 is MNHEY, CDR2 SVGEGT. The CDR3 extends over 13 amino acids. V was clipped by 8 bases and J by 1 base, with 11 bases between them. Here the CDR3 DNA reads TGTGCCAGCTCCTGGGCAGTCCAAGAGACCCAGTACTTC. Translated, it gives CASSWAVQETQYF.

The chain recombines TRBV7-2 with TRBJ2-2; 11 bases align to TRBD2. Germline CDR1 and CDR2: SGHTA and FQGNSA. The trim removed 5 bases at V and 7 bases at J, leaving 6 bases unmatched. This CDR3 spans 15 amino acids. This chain's CDR3 is CASSISGGAVGELFF. CDR3 coding DNA: TGTGCCAGCAGCATTAGCGGGGGGGCCGTCGGGGAGCTGTTTTTT.

J is TRBJ1-1 and V is TRBV10-3; 9 nucleotides agree with TRBD1. The V gene end was trimmed by 4 bases and the J gene end by 5 bases; junction bases not matched to a gene: 5. Germline assignment: CDR1 ENHRY and CDR2 SYGVKD. CDR3 length: 14 residues. The CDR3 is CAISGTGEATEAFF. Written as DNA, the CDR3 is TGTGCCATCAGTGGGACAGGGGAGGCGACTGAAGCTTTCTTT.

This clonotype was seen a few times. V usage is TRBV27 and J usage is TRBJ2-1; 7 bases map to TRBD1. CDR3 length: 14 residues. V lost 4 bases and J lost 7; bases outside the gene matches: 7. Germline V lookup: CDR1 MNHEY, CDR2 SMNVEV (reference sequence). The DNA of the CDR3 is TGTGCCAGCAGTTCGCAGGGGGTACAGAATGAGCAGTTCTTC. Translated: CASSSQGVQNEQFF.

This clonotype appeared many times. The V and J genes are TRBV7-2 and TRBJ2-3; D possibly corresponds to TRBD2 (6 bases). V lost 1 base and J lost 4, with 12 bases in between. The length of the CDR3 is 15 residues. CDR1 SGHTA and CDR2 FQGNSA come from the germline V gene. In DNA, the CDR3 is TGTGCCAGCAGCTTAGGGGCGGGGTTGGCAGATACGCAGTATTTT. This gives the protein CASSLGAGLADTQYF.

This clonotype turned up a few times. The gene calls are TRBV7-2 and TRBJ2-7; weak D call: TRBD2 (7 bases). CDR1 is SGHTA and CDR2 is FQGNSA in the germline V gene. The germline V and J ends were trimmed by 1 base and 1 base, with 11 bases remaining between them. The CDR3 length is 15 residues. As DNA, the CDR3 is TGTGCCAGCAGCTTAGACGGGGGGCCGTCCTACGAGCAGTACTTC. Translated, it gives CASSLDGGPSYEQYF.

This chain joins TRBV18 and TRBJ2-3; 10 bases align to TRBD1. Germline CDR1 KGHSH, CDR2 LQKENI. The CDR3 length is 18 residues. After removal of 10 bases from V and 4 bases from J, the junction contained 20 bases not matched to a gene. CDR3 sequence: CATRSNPGTGDQADTQYF. In DNA form, the CDR3 reads TGTGCCACCCGAAGCAATCCCGGGACAGGGGATCAGGCAGATACGCAGTATTTT.

The chain links TRBV6-5 to TRBJ2-1; 9 bases are a match to TRBD1. J lost 3 bases, V lost 7 bases, and 7 bases had no gene match. This CDR3 is built from 15 residues. Germline CDR1 and CDR2: MNHEY and SVGAGI. In DNA, the CDR3 is TGTGCCAGCAACCTAGGGACAGGGAACTACAATGAGCAGTTCTTC. This sequence encodes CASNLGTGNYNEQFF.

This clonotype was counted at least ten times. The rearrangement joins TRBV5-5 to TRBJ2-5; tentative D call: TRBD2 (6 bases). CDR3 length: 16 amino acids. From germline, CDR1 is SGHKS and CDR2 YYEKEE (reference sequence). The V end was cut by 4 bases, the J end by 2 bases, with 18 bases between. The CDR3 spells CASSLAGQGTQETQYF. The CDR3 DNA is TGTGCCAGCAGCCTCGCGGGGCAGGGAACACAAGAGACCCAGTACTTC.

There are a few counts of this clonotype. The genes are TRBV20-1 and TRBJ1-2; D remains unclear. Trimming took off 1 base at V and 1 base at J, with 10 bases between the two ends. The germline V gene encodes CDR1 DFQATT and CDR2 SNEGSKA (reference sequence). This CDR3 is 14 amino acids long. CDR3 region: CSARARRGNYGYTF. The DNA of the CDR3 is TGCAGTGCTAGAGCCAGGCGGGGTAACTATGGCTACACCTTC.

The chain uses TRBV9 and TRBJ2-3, with 8 bases that match TRBD2. Germline V gene sequence: CDR1 SGDLS, CDR2 YYNGEE. The CDR3 loop spans 15 amino acids. The V segment lost 7 bases and the J segment 3 bases; nucleotides outside the gene matches: 10. The CDR3 bases are TGTGCCAGCGGGCCCTACGGGGGGGCAACAGATACGCAGTATTTT. It is translated as CASGPYGGATDTQYF.

This clonotype came up a few times. This chain joins TRBV12-3 or TRBV12-4 and TRBJ2-2; TRBD2 agrees at 8 bases. This CDR3 contains 15 residues. V lost 3 bases to trimming and J lost 2 bases; unmatched junction nucleotides: 2. This CDR3 reads CASSFGTRNTGELFF. In DNA form, the CDR3 reads TGTGCCAGCAGTTTTGGGACTAGAAACACCGGGGAGCTGTTTTTT.

This clonotype has just a few counts. The chain carries TRBV28 and TRBJ1-1; D gene unclear. From germline, CDR1 is MDHEN and CDR2 SYDVKM. Trimming stripped 5 bases from V and 3 bases from J, with 13 bases between. This CDR3 region has 14 residues. The CDR3 bases are TGTGCCAGCAGTACTGGTGGCCGGGACACTGAAGCTTTCTTT. Translation gives CASSTGGRDTEAFF.

This clonotype was recorded a few times. The chain is built from TRBV6-2 or TRBV6-3 and TRBJ1-5; D unresolved. The CDR3 consists of 14 residues. Trimming took 2 bases from V and 0 from J, leaving 5 bases between them. Germline-derived CDR1 and CDR2 are MNHEY and SVGEGT. CDR3 sequence reads: CASSYAVSNQPQHF. Written as DNA, the CDR3 is TGTGCCAGCAGTTACGCGGTTAGCAATCAGCCCCAGCATTTT.

This clonotype was recorded at least ten times. V usage is TRBV10-3 and J usage is TRBJ2-5; tentatively, D is TRBD1 (6 bases). Germline V CDR1 and CDR2: ENHRY, SYGVKD. This CDR3 has 13 residues. V shed 10 bases and J shed 1 base, with 13 bases lying between them. The DNA for the CDR3 is TGTGCCAACCAAGGGGGTCTCCAAGAGACCCAGTACTTC. It yields the protein CANQGGLQETQYF.

This chain joins TRBV20-1 and TRBJ1-1, with 7 nucleotides matching TRBD1. The germline CDR1 and CDR2 sequences are DFQATT and SNEGSKA (reference sequence). The junction had 8 bases not matched to a gene; V was cut back by 0 bases and J by 1 base. CDR3 length equals 16 residues. The CDR3 DNA reads TGCAGTGCTAGAGATCTGGCAGGGGGGAAGAACACTGAAGCTTTCTTT. Amino acids: CSARDLAGGKNTEAFF.

CDR3 in amino acids: CASSGLGISTDTQYF. The CDR3 DNA is TGTGCCAGTAGTGGGCTGGGCATTAGCACAGATACGCAGTATTTT. The chain uses TRBV19 and TRBJ2-3; D call uncertain. V was trimmed by 5 bases and J by 0 bases, leaving 12 bases between them. The CDR3 consists of 15 residues. CDR1 and CDR2 from the germline V gene are LNHDA and SQIVND (reference sequence).

This clonotype was seen only a few times. The chain employs TRBV12-3 or TRBV12-4 and TRBJ2-3, with a tentative D call TRBD2 (6 bases). The CDR3 has 15 amino acids. The V and J ends lost 3 bases and 4 bases respectively, with 14 bases between them. For the CDR3, the DNA is TGTGCCAGCAGTTTCACCGGGAGCGTCGCAGATACGCAGTATTTT. It is translated as CASSFTGSVADTQYF.

This chain links TRBV4-1 with TRBJ1-1; D remains ambiguous. The CDR3 is 13 amino acids. Germline-derived CDR1 and CDR2 are MGHRA and YSYEKL. Trimming left V 6 bases short and J 1 base short, with 9 bases between. CDR3 in amino acids: CASRSVSNTEAFF. In DNA form, the CDR3 reads TGCGCCAGCAGATCGGTTTCGAACACTGAAGCTTTCTTT.

This clonotype was detected only a few times. The chain combines TRBV7-9 with TRBJ2-3, with TRBD2 matching over 10 bases. Germline values: CDR1 SEHNR, CDR2 FQNEAQ (reference sequence). This CDR3 region has 15 residues. Trimming cost V 3 bases and J 4 bases; bases outside gene matches: 4. CDR3 amino acids: CASSFVSGGADTQYF. In DNA form, the CDR3 reads TGTGCCAGCAGCTTCGTCAGCGGGGGGGCAGATACGCAGTATTTT.

This clonotype was observed a handful of times. This rearrangement joins TRBV10-3 to TRBJ1-4, with a tentative D call TRBD1 (5 bases). Trimming stripped 10 bases from V and 0 bases from J, with 15 bases between. The germline V gene encodes CDR1 ENHRY and CDR2 SYGVKD. The CDR3 covers 15 residues. The CDR3 here is CATKTGGATNEKLFF. The CDR3 nucleotides read TGTGCCACCAAGACTGGGGGTGCAACTAATGAAAAACTGTTTTTT.

The sample holds many counts of this clonotype. This chain connects TRBV4-1 to TRBJ2-5; D possibly corresponds to TRBD2 (6 bases). The germline V and J ends were trimmed by 0 bases and 5 bases, with 13 bases remaining between them. CDR3 length equals 15 residues. Germline loops: CDR1 MGHRA, CDR2 YSYEKL. The CDR3, as DNA: TGCGCCAGCAGCCAAGAGGGGGGTTTCGGGGAGACCCAGTACTTC. Residues: CASSQEGGFGETQYF.

This clonotype showed up just a few times. The J gene is TRBJ1-5, the V gene TRBV7-9; 9 nucleotides match TRBD1. The CDR3 runs 15 residues. V trimming: 1 base; J trimming: 5 bases; junction bases outside the gene matches: 3. The germline gives CDR1 SEHNR, CDR2 FQNEAQ (reference sequence). The CDR3 DNA sequence: TGTGCCAGCAGCTTAGGGACAGGGGTTTATCAGCCCCAGCATTTT. This gives the protein CASSLGTGVYQPQHF. The full variable domain, completed using reference TRBV7-9 and TRBJ1-5, is DTGVSQNPRHKITKRGQNVTFRCDPISEHNRLYWYRQTLGQGPEFLTYFQNEAQLEKSRLLSDRFSAERPKGSFSTLEIQRTEQGDSAMYLCASSLGTGVYQPQHFGDGTRLSIL.

V is TRBV12-1 and J is TRBJ2-5; the tabulated D call, TRBD1, remains unverified against the DNA. TRBV12-1 is a recognized pseudogene. This CDR3 has 15 amino acids. The CDR3 reads CASRPGIGGRETQYF. The CDR3 coding sequence is TGTGCCAGCAGACCGGGGATCGGGGGCAGGGAGACCCAGTACTTC.

The CDR3 protein is CASSATGGLAKNIQYF. DNA for the CDR3: TGTGCCAGCAGCGCAACAGGGGGGTTAGCCAAAAACATTCAGTACTTC. The chain links TRBV7-2 to TRBJ2-4; the match to TRBD1 covers 8 bases. V was clipped by 5 bases and J by 0 bases; unmatched bases: 6. The CDR3 is 16 residues long. In germline, CDR1 is SGHTA, CDR2 FQGNSA.

This clonotype turned up a few times. The V call is TRBV9, the J call TRBJ1-1; the D is unclear. This CDR3 is built from 14 residues. Trimming removed 7 bases from V and 4 bases from J, with 17 bases in between. Germline loops: CDR1 SGDLS, CDR2 YYNGEE. The CDR3 protein is CASSPSWAVTEAFF. In nucleotides, the CDR3 is TGTGCCAGCTCCCCTTCCTGGGCGGTCACTGAAGCTTTCTTT.

This clonotype was picked up a small number of times. The V call is TRBV4-1, the J call TRBJ2-7; D possibly corresponds to TRBD2 (5 bases). Trimming removed 3 bases at V and 5 bases at J, with 14 bases between. The CDR3 has 14 residues. Per germline, CDR1 MGHRA and CDR2 YSYEKL. The CDR3 DNA sequence: TGCGCCAGCAGCCACCCCAGGACCGGGAACGAGCAGTACTTC. This encodes CASSHPRTGNEQYF.

The sample holds a few counts of this clonotype. The CDR3: CASSLGTGIAKNIQYF. DNA of the CDR3: TGTGCCAGCAGCCTCGGGACAGGGATAGCCAAAAACATTCAGTACTTC. This chain connects TRBV3-1 to TRBJ2-4; 9 bases are shared with TRBD1. Germline V gene data show CDR1 as LGHDT and CDR2 as YNNKEL (reference sequence). V lost 4 bases to trimming and J lost 0 bases; unmatched junction nucleotides: 4. The CDR3 length is 16 residues. The full variable domain, its missing parts supplied by reference TRBV3-1 and TRBJ2-4, is DTAVSQTPKYLVTQMGNDKSIKCEQNLGHDTMYWYKQDSKKFLKIMFSYNNKELIINETVPNRFSPKSPDKAHLNLHINSLELGDSAVYFCASSLGTGIAKNIQYFGAGTRLSVL.

This clonotype was counted between two and nine times. The chain recombines TRBV29-1 with TRBJ1-2; perhaps TRBD1 as D (5 bases). This CDR3 is built from 15 residues. Germline V gene sequence: CDR1 SQVTM, CDR2 ANQGSEA. V lost 7 bases and J lost 8, with 26 bases in between. The DNA of the CDR3 is TGCAGCGCCTCCCCGGGCAGGGACCTTCCTGAAGGCTACACCTTC. The encoded protein is CSASPGRDLPEGYTF.